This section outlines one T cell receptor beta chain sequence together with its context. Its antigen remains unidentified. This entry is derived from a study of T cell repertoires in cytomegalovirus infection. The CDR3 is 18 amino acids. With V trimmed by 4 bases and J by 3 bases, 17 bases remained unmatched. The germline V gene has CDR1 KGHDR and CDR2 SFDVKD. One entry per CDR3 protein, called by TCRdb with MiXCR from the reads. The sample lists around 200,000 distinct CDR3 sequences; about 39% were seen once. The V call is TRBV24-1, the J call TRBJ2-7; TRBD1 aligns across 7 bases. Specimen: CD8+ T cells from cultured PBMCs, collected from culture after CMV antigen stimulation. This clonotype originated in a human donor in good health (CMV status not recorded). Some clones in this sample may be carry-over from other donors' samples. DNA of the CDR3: TGTGCCACCAGTGAGCTAACACGGAACCGGGACAGTCTCTACGAGCAGTACTTC. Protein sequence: CATSELTRNRDSLYEQYF.